The rows below give T cell receptor beta chains drawn from one sample of a study of graft-versus-host responses after intestinal transplantation. Some clones are missing from TCRdb's copy, which holds only in-frame ones; the method was immunoSEQ multiplex PCR. The sample shows under 65,000 clones, 90% to 95% of them seen only once. Their cognate antigens are unknown. The sample in question was unstimulated CD4+ T cells sorted from spleen or lymph node cells, obtained before transplant. The receptor source for this set is a human donor who was the organ donor for an intestinal transplant. Both conserved end residues are part of each CDR3. The D gene is left open where the match is weak. Clone size, where shown, is once, few, many, or a class for clones that have expanded.

V gene	J gene	clone size	D gene	CDR3 DNA	CDR3 protein
TRBV7-8	TRBJ2-1	-	TRBD2	TGTGCCAGCAGCTTAAAGGTTGCGAGCGGGGGGTTCTACAATGAGCAGTTCTTC	CASSLKVASGGFYNEQFF
TRBV6-1	TRBJ1-6	-	TRBD1	TGTGCCAGCAGTGGACAGGGAGGCGGTTCACCCCTCCACTTT	CASSGQGGGSPLHF
TRBV13	TRBJ2-1	-	TRBD2	TGTGCCAGCAGTGTTAGCGGGGTCTACAATGAGCAGTTCTTC	CASSVSGVYNEQFF
TRBV5-1	TRBJ2-7	-	TRBD1	TGCGCCAGCAGCTTGGGGGACAGGTTGGACGAGCAGTACTTC	CASSLGDRLDEQYF
TRBV9	TRBJ2-7	-	-	TGTGCCAGCAGCACACCTCGGAACACGACCTACGAGCAGTACTTC	CASSTPRNTTYEQYF
TRBV6-1	TRBJ1-1	few	-	TGTGCCAGCAGCCTAATGAGGGCGACTGAAGCTTTCTTT	CASSLMRATEAFF
TRBV11-2	TRBJ2-2	-	-	TGTGCCACCCGGGAGGAGACGAAAGGGGGAACCGGGGAGCTGTTTTTT	CATREETKGGTGELFF
TRBV27	TRBJ2-3	-	TRBD2	TGTGCCAGCAGTCCGTGGAGCGGGACTAGGAGGCTAGATACGCAGTATTTT	CASSPWSGTRRLDTQYF
TRBV4-2	TRBJ2-7	once	TRBD2	TGTGCCAGCAGCCACCTAGCGGGGGCCTACGAGCAGTACTTC	CASSHLAGAYEQYF
TRBV7-2	TRBJ2-7	-	-	TGTGCCAGCAGCTCCCTCCTGCCTAGGGACGAGCAGTACTTC	CASSSLLPRDEQYF
TRBV21-1	TRBJ2-5	-	-	TGTGCCAGCAGCAAAGAGGGAGAGAGAGAGACCCAGTACTTC	CASSKEGERETQYF
TRBV9	TRBJ2-1	-	-	TGTGCCAGCAGCGTAAGTGGCGTCGAAAACAATGAGCAGTTCTTC	CASSVSGVENNEQFF
TRBV7-9	TRBJ1-5	-	TRBD1	TGTGCCAGCAGCTTAGGGACAGGGGGCGGCAATCAGCCCCAGCATTTT	CASSLGTGGGNQPQHF
TRBV14	TRBJ1-6	-	-	TGTGCCAGCAGCCCGCAGGGATGGCGTCCCCTCCACTTT	CASSPQGWRPLHF
TRBV9	TRBJ2-5	-	TRBD2	TGTGCCAGCAGCGTAGCTGAACTAGCGCCCCAAGAGACCCAGTACTTC	CASSVAELAPQETQYF
TRBV7-8	TRBJ2-2	-	-	TGTGCCAGCAGCTATGGGGCATATCACACCGGGGAGCTGTTTTTT	CASSYGAYHTGELFF
TRBV4-3	TRBJ2-7	-	-	TGCGCCAGCAGCCAAACTTACTCACAGCGCTTCTACGAGCAGTACTTC	CASSQTYSQRFYEQYF
TRBV5-1	TRBJ2-1	once	-	TGTGCCAGCAGCTTGGAACTCTTCAATGAGCAGTTCTTC	CASSLELFNEQFF
TRBV9	TRBJ1-6	-	-	TGTGCCAGCAGCGTAACACCGAATTCACCCCTCCACTTT	CASSVTPNSPLHF
TRBV7-8	TRBJ2-1	-	TRBD2	TGTGCCAGCAGCTTAGAGGCGGGGGGCCCGTACAATGAGCAGTTCTTC	CASSLEAGGPYNEQFF
TRBV7-9	TRBJ2-3	-	-	TGTGCCAGCAGCTCCCCATTAGCTTTCACAGATACGCAGTATTTT	CASSSPLAFTDTQYF
TRBV7-9	TRBJ1-2	-	-	TGCGCCAGCAGCTTAGGATACCAGGGACATGGCTACACCTTC	CASSLGYQGHGYTF
TRBV7-2	TRBJ2-7	-	TRBD2	TGTGCCAGCAGCTTAGGAGGCGGGGGGGCCTACGAGCAGTACTTC	CASSLGGGGAYEQYF
TRBV5-6	TRBJ1-3	-	-	TGTGCCAGCAGCTTGTTCGACAGGTCTAGAAACACCATATATTTT	CASSLFDRSRNTIYF
TRBV5-1	TRBJ1-1	-	TRBD1	TGCGCCAGCAGCTTGGCCCTGGGACAGGGTGATTTCTTT	CASSLALGQGDFF
TRBV19	TRBJ1-5	-	TRBD1	TGTGCCAGTAGTACCGGACAGGGACATAGCAATCAGCCCCAGCATTTT	CASSTGQGHSNQPQHF
TRBV4-1	TRBJ2-5	-	-	TGCGCCAGCAGCCAGGTAACCTCGGGACTGGCCCAAGAGACCCAGTACTTC	CASSQVTSGLAQETQYF
TRBV7-9	TRBJ2-1	once	-	TGTGCCAGCAGCTTACCAGCGGGCAATGAGCAGTTCTTC	CASSLPAGNEQFF
TRBV5-6	TRBJ2-3	-	-	TGTGCCAGCAGCCTGGAACGGGGCCGAGTCACAGATACGCAGTATTTT	CASSLERGRVTDTQYF
TRBV7-9	TRBJ2-1	-	TRBD2	TGTGCCAGCAGCTTCCCTCGCCTAGCGGGGGATTACAATGAGCAGTTCTTC	CASSFPRLAGDYNEQFF
TRBV27	TRBJ1-3	-	-	TGTGCCAGCAGGGCGGGAATAACCTCTGGAAACACCATATATTTT	CASRAGITSGNTIYF
TRBV5-1	TRBJ1-3	-	-	TGCGCCAGCAGCGAGAGGACGGCCGTCTCTGGAAACACCATATATTTT	CASSERTAVSGNTIYF
TRBV4-3	TRBJ2-1	-	-	TGCGCCAGCAGCCAAGAGTCGCGGTACAATGAGCAGTTCTTC	CASSQESRYNEQFF
TRBV7-2	TRBJ2-1	-	-	TGTGCCAGCAGCTTACTTGGGCCACCAACGCGGCAGTTCTTC	CASSLLGPPTRQFF
TRBV4-3	TRBJ2-7	-	TRBD2	TGCGCCAGCAGCCCAGGGACTAGCGCTGCCTACGAGCAGTACTTC	CASSPGTSAAYEQYF